This is a list of T cell receptor beta chains from one sample in a study of TIL therapy for anti-PD-1-resistant metastatic lung cancer. Profiling relied on immunoSEQ multiplex PCR, and the TCRdb table lists in-frame clones only, not all of them. Of 25,000 to 35,000 clones listed, 74% were seen once; the top ten hold 2.5% to 3%. The sequencing here drew on blood, taken at baseline. The receptors here all came from a woman aged 30 to 85 with non-small cell lung cancer. CDR3s include the opening cysteine and the closing phenylalanine or tryptophan. A D gene is named only where the DNA matches it firmly. Expanded clones are given a class, and other clones once, few, many or no size at all.

D: NA
V: TRBV5-6
J: TRBJ2-7
size: NA
DNA: TGTGCCAGCAGCTTGGTTCCCGAGGGGACCGAGCAGTACTTC
CDR3: CASSLVPEGTEQYF

D: TRBD1
V: TRBV5-8
J: TRBJ1-5
size: NA
DNA: TGTGCCAGCAGCTTGGGGCAGGGGGCGCGTCAGCCCCAGCATTTT
CDR3: CASSLGQGARQPQHF

D: NA
V: TRBV15
J: TRBJ1-4
size: NA
DNA: TGTGCCACCAGCAACCGGGGTCGTCGGACGGAAGAAAAACTGTTTTTT
CDR3: CATSNRGRRTEEKLFF

D: NA
V: TRBV19
J: TRBJ1-5
size: NA
DNA: TGTGCCAGTAACGAGCAAAGAAATAGCAATCAGCCCCAGCATTTT
CDR3: CASNEQRNSNQPQHF

D: TRBD2
V: TRBV4-1
J: TRBJ2-1
size: few
DNA: TGCGCCAGCAGCCAAGAAGAGTGGAGCGGGAGGTACAATGAGCAGTTCTTC
CDR3: CASSQEEWSGRYNEQFF

D: NA
V: TRBV2
J: TRBJ1-4
size: few
DNA: TGTGCCAGCAGTGAAGTCTGGGGGCGGGAGGAAAAACTGTTTTTT
CDR3: CASSEVWGREEKLFF

D: TRBD1
V: TRBV10-3
J: TRBJ2-4
size: few
DNA: TGTGCCATCAGTGGACAGGGATCCGGCATTCAGTACTTC
CDR3: CAISGQGSGIQYF

D: TRBD1
V: TRBV27
J: TRBJ2-7
size: NA
DNA: TGTGCCAGCAGTTTATCTCAGGGGGCGCGGACGGTCGAGCAGTACTTC
CDR3: CASSLSQGARTVEQYF

D: NA
V: TRBV6-1
J: TRBJ2-1
size: once
DNA: TGTGCCAGCAGTGAAGAATCCCAGCCCTACAATGAGCAGTTCTTC
CDR3: CASSEESQPYNEQFF

D: NA
V: TRBV5-4
J: TRBJ1-5
size: NA
DNA: TGTGCCAGCAGCGGGGACGGAATGAGTCAGCCCCAGCATTTT
CDR3: CASSGDGMSQPQHF

D: NA
V: TRBV7-6
J: TRBJ1-1
size: few
DNA: TGTGCCAGCAGCTTAGGCTCAGGACTTCGGAACACTGAAGCTTTCTTT
CDR3: CASSLGSGLRNTEAFF

D: NA
V: TRBV5-1
J: TRBJ2-1
size: NA
DNA: TGCGCCAGCAGCCCTTACGGGGCATCCTACAATGAGCAGTTCTTC
CDR3: CASSPYGASYNEQFF

D: NA
V: TRBV27
J: TRBJ2-4
size: NA
DNA: TGTGCCAGCAGTTTATTCGCACAGGGAAACATTCAGTACTTC
CDR3: CASSLFAQGNIQYF

D: NA
V: TRBV19
J: TRBJ1-1
size: NA
DNA: TGTGCCAGTAGTATAGGGGGGGGGAACACTGAAGCTTTCTTT
CDR3: CASSIGGGNTEAFF

D: NA
V: TRBV9
J: TRBJ2-7
size: NA
DNA: TGTGCCAGCAGCGTGGGTATAAAACCCTACGAGCAGTACTTC
CDR3: CASSVGIKPYEQYF

D: NA
V: TRBV6-6
J: TRBJ2-3
size: few
DNA: TGTGCCAGCAGTTACCAGTCCACAGCCATTTCAGATACGCAGTATTTT
CDR3: CASSYQSTAISDTQYF

D: TRBD1
V: TRBV29-1
J: TRBJ1-1
size: NA
DNA: TGCAGCGTTGAGTTTGGACAGGGCACTGAAGCTTTCTTT
CDR3: CSVEFGQGTEAFF

D: NA
V: TRBV7-9
J: TRBJ2-2
size: few
DNA: TGTGCCAGCAGCCTCGGATTGATCGGGGAGCTGTTTTTT
CDR3: CASSLGLIGELFF

D: TRBD1
V: TRBV28
J: TRBJ1-5
size: NA
DNA: TGTGCCAGCAGCCTGGACAGGGGGAGTAAATTTCAGCCCCAGCATTTT
CDR3: CASSLDRGSKFQPQHF

D: NA
V: TRBV28
J: TRBJ1-4
size: once
DNA: TGTGCCAGCAGGCCCGGGACCCCCGGAAAACTGTTTTTT
CDR3: CASRPGTPGKLFF

D: TRBD2
V: TRBV7-8
J: TRBJ2-3
size: NA
DNA: TGTGCCAGCAGCTCTGGACTAGCAGCTAGCACAGATACGCAGTATTTT
CDR3: CASSSGLAASTDTQYF

D: TRBD2
V: TRBV15
J: TRBJ2-5
size: NA
DNA: TGTGCCACCAGCATGCCGGGACTAGAAGAGACCCAGTACTTC
CDR3: CATSMPGLEETQYF

D: NA
V: TRBV6-4
J: TRBJ2-7
size: once
DNA: TGTGCCAGCAGTGAAACTCCCGACTACGAGCAGTACTTC
CDR3: CASSETPDYEQYF

D: NA
V: TRBV30
J: TRBJ1-1
size: NA
DNA: TGTGCCTGGAGTACGGTTTTAGGCACTGAAGCTTTCTTT
CDR3: CAWSTVLGTEAFF

D: NA
V: TRBV15
J: TRBJ1-5
size: NA
DNA: TGTGCCACCAGCAGAGCTACCAGGAATCAGCCCCAGCATTTT
CDR3: CATSRATRNQPQHF

D: NA
V: TRBV6-4
J: TRBJ2-3
size: NA
DNA: TGTGCCAGCAGTGCCGGGGGTGGCACAGATACGCAGTATTTT
CDR3: CASSAGGGTDTQYF

D: NA
V: TRBV30
J: TRBJ1-4
size: NA
DNA: TGTGCCTGGAGTAACCCCGGGGGTCATAATGAAAAACTGTTTTTT
CDR3: CAWSNPGGHNEKLFF

D: NA
V: TRBV19
J: TRBJ2-1
size: NA
DNA: TGTGCCAGTAGTATCAGCGGAGAAGCCTACAATGAGCAGTTCTTC
CDR3: CASSISGEAYNEQFF

D: NA
V: TRBV18
J: TRBJ2-3
size: NA
DNA: TGTGCCAGCTCACGTCGACGGTCAGATACGCAGTATTTT
CDR3: CASSRRRSDTQYF

D: NA
V: TRBV5-1
J: TRBJ2-7
size: NA
DNA: TGCGCCAGCAGCTTGATGGACAATGGGTTGGAGCAGTACTTC
CDR3: CASSLMDNGLEQYF

D: TRBD1
V: TRBV2
J: TRBJ1-1
size: NA
DNA: TGTGCCAGCAAGCCCCAGGGGGCTTTGCCGAAAGCTTTCTTT
CDR3: CASKPQGALPKAFF

D: TRBD1
V: TRBV10-2
J: TRBJ1-1
size: NA
DNA: TGCGCCAGCAGTGAAAATTTGCAGGGGGTTAAGAACACTGAAGCTTTCTTT
CDR3: CASSENLQGVKNTEAFF

D: NA
V: TRBV6-1
J: TRBJ1-2
size: NA
DNA: TGTGCCAGCTCTGAGGCGAAGGCTGATGGCTACACCTTC
CDR3: CASSEAKADGYTF

D: NA
V: TRBV6-1
J: TRBJ2-5
size: once
DNA: TGTGCCAGCAGTGAATTGGGGATCCAAGAGACCCAGTACTTC
CDR3: CASSELGIQETQYF

D: NA
V: TRBV7-6
J: TRBJ2-3
size: NA
DNA: TGTGCCAGCAGCCCCGGGTTCCGAGGGACTCGTCGCTGGGTAGATACGCAGTATTTT
CDR3: CASSPGFRGTRRWVDTQYF

D: NA
V: TRBV27
J: TRBJ2-3
size: NA
DNA: TGTGCCAGCAGTTTAACGGGTAGATTCACAGATACGCAGTATTTT
CDR3: CASSLTGRFTDTQYF

D: NA
V: TRBV4-2
J: TRBJ2-5
size: once
DNA: TGTGCCAGCAGCCAAGAGTACTCGGGGTTGGGCCAAGAGACCCAGTACTTC
CDR3: CASSQEYSGLGQETQYF

D: TRBD1
V: TRBV7-9
J: TRBJ1-1
size: NA
DNA: TGTGCCAGCAGCCGGGACAGGGGGGACACTGAAGCTTTCTTT
CDR3: CASSRDRGDTEAFF

D: NA
V: TRBV4-1
J: TRBJ2-7
size: NA
DNA: TGCGCCAGCAGCCAAGACCTGGACGCTTACTACGAGCAGTACTTC
CDR3: CASSQDLDAYYEQYF

D: TRBD1
V: TRBV7-9
J: TRBJ2-5
size: NA
DNA: TGTGCCAGCAGCAGGGGGCGGGAGACCCAGTACTTC
CDR3: CASSRGRETQYF

D: NA
V: TRBV4-1
J: TRBJ2-5
size: NA
DNA: TGCGCCAGCAGCCAGGGACAGCTGGGGGGGACCCAGTACTTC
CDR3: CASSQGQLGGTQYF

D: TRBD2
V: TRBV27
J: TRBJ2-5
size: NA
DNA: TGTGCCAGCGGGGGGACTAGCGTCGAGCAAGAGACCCAGTACTTC
CDR3: CASGGTSVEQETQYF

D: NA
V: TRBV5-1
J: TRBJ2-7
size: once
DNA: TGCGCCAGCGCACTCTGGGAGAGTAAGGGCAGAACCTACGAGCAGTACTTC
CDR3: CASALWESKGRTYEQYF

D: TRBD2
V: TRBV29-1
J: TRBJ2-5
size: NA
DNA: TGCAGCGTTGAGGAGTTTAGCGGGAGGGCCTGGGAGGAGACCCAGTACTTC
CDR3: CSVEEFSGRAWEETQYF

D: TRBD2
V: TRBV2
J: TRBJ2-3
size: NA
DNA: TGTGCCAGCAAGGTTTCGCTAGCGGGGCGAGATACGCAGTATTTT
CDR3: CASKVSLAGRDTQYF

D: NA
V: TRBV28
J: TRBJ1-1
size: few
DNA: TGTGCCAGCAGACAGAGCCAGATGAACACTGAAGCTTTCTTT
CDR3: CASRQSQMNTEAFF

D: NA
V: TRBV20-1
J: TRBJ2-7
size: NA
DNA: TGCAGTGCTAGAGATAAGTACGAGCAGTACTTC
CDR3: CSARDKYEQYF

D: NA
V: TRBV5-1
J: TRBJ2-5
size: NA
DNA: TGCGCCAGCAGCTCCTCCCGACTTGGGGAAGAGACCCAGTACTTC
CDR3: CASSSSRLGEETQYF

D: NA
V: TRBV5-4
J: TRBJ1-5
size: NA
DNA: TGTGCCAGCAGCGTCGGGGGCGCAGAAAGCAATCAGCCCCAGCATTTT
CDR3: CASSVGGAESNQPQHF

D: NA
V: TRBV5-1
J: TRBJ2-1
size: NA
DNA: TGCGCCAGCAGCTGGAGTCCCCAGGATGAGCAGTTCTTC
CDR3: CASSWSPQDEQFF

D: NA
V: TRBV6-5
J: TRBJ2-7
size: once
DNA: TGTGCCAGCAGAGGTGCAAACTCCTACGAGCAGTACTTC
CDR3: CASRGANSYEQYF

D: NA
V: TRBV11-2
J: TRBJ2-1
size: NA
DNA: TGTGCCAGCAGCTTAGATCTCGGCGGCAATGAGCAGTTCTTC
CDR3: CASSLDLGGNEQFF

D: TRBD1
V: TRBV11-1
J: TRBJ2-7
size: NA
DNA: TGTGCCAGCAGCTTGGGACAGGGTAGCGAGCAGTACTTC
CDR3: CASSLGQGSEQYF